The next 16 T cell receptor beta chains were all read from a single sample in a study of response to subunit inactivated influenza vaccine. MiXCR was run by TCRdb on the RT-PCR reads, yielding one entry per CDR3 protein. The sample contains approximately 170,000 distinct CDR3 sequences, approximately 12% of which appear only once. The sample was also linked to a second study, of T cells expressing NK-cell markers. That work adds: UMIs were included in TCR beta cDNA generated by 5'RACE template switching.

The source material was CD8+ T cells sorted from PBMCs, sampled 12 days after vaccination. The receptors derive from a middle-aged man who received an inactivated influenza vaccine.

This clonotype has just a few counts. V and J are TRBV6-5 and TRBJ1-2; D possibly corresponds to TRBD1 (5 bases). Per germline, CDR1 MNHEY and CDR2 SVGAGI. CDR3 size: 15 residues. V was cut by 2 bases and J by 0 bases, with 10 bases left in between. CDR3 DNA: TGTGCCAGCAGTTACCTACCGACAGCTAACTATGGCTACACCTTC. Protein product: CASSYLPTANYGYTF.

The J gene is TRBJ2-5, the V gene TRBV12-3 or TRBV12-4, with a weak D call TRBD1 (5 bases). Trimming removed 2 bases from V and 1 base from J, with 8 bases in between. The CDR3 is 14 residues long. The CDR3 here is CASSLSRVQETQYF. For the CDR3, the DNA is TGTGCCAGCAGTTTAAGCAGGGTCCAAGAGACCCAGTACTTC.

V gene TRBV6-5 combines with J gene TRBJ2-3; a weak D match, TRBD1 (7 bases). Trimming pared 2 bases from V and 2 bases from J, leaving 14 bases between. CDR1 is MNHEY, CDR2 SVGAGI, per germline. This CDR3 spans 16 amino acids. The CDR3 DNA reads TGTGCCAGCAGTTACGCTTCAGGGGGGTCCACAGATACGCAGTATTTT. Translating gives CASSYASGGSTDTQYF.

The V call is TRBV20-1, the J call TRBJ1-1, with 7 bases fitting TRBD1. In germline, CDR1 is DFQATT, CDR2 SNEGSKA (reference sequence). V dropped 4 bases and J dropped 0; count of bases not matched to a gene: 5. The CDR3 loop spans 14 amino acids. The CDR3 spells CSANRGGMNTEAFF. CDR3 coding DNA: TGCAGTGCTAACAGGGGTGGGATGAACACTGAAGCTTTCTTT.

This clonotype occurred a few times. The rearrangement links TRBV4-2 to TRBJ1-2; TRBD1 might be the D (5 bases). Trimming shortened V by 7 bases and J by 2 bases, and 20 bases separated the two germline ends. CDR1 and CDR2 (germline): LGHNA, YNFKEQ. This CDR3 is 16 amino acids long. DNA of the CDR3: TGTGCCAGCACCACCATAGATCAGGGTACGAACTATGGCTACACCTTC. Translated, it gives CASTTIDQGTNYGYTF.

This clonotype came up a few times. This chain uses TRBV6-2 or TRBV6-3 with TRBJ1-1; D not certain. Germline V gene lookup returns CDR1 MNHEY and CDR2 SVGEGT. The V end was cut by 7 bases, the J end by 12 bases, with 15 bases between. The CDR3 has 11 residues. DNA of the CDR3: TGTGCCAGCACCGAACCCCGTGGGACTTTCTTT. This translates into CASTEPRGTFF.

The DNA of the CDR3 is TGTGCCAGCAGCTCCGGGACAGTTGAGCAGTTCTTC. This codes for CASSSGTVEQFF. The J gene is TRBJ2-1, the V gene TRBV12-3 or TRBV12-4, with 7 bases fitting TRBD1. V dropped 6 bases and J dropped 9; count of bases not matched to a gene: 5. The CDR3 covers 12 residues.

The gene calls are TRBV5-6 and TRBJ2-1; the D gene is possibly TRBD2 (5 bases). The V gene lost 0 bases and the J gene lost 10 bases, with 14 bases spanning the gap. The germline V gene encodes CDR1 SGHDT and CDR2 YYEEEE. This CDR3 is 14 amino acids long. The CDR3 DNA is TGTGCCAGCAGCTTGGCCCGGGGTTTCGTGGAGCAGTTCTTC. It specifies CASSLARGFVEQFF. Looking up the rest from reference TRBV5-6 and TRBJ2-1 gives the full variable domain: DAGVTQSPTHLIKTRGQQVTLRCSPKSGHDTVSWYQQALGQGPQFIFQYYEEEERQRGNFPDRFSGHQFPNYSSELNVNALLLGDSALYLCASSLARGFVEQFFGPGTRLTVL.

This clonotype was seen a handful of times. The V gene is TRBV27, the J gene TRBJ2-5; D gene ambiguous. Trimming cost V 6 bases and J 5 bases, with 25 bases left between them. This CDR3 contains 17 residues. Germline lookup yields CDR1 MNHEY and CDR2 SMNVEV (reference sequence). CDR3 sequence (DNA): TGTGCCAGCAGCCCCCTGACCAAGATCTCGTTGGGGGAGACCCAGTACTTC. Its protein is CASSPLTKISLGETQYF.

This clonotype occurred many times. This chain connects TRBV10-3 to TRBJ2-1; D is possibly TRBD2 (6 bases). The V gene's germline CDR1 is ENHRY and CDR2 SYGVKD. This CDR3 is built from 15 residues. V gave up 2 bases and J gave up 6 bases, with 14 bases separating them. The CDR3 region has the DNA TGTGCCATCAGTGAGGGGCTAGCGAGTGGCAATGAGCAGTTCTTC. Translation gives CAISEGLASGNEQFF.

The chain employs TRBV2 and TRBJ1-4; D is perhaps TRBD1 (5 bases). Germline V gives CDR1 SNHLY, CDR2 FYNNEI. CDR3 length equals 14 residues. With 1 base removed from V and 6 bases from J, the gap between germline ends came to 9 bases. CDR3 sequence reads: CASSEGWGDEKLFF. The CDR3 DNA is TGTGCCAGCAGTGAAGGGTGGGGGGATGAAAAACTGTTTTTT.

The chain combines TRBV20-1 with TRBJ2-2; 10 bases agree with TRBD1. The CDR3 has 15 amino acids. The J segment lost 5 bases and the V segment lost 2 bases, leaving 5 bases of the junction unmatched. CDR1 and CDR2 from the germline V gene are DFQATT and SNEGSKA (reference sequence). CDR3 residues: CSARNGQGGTGELFF. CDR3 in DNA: TGCAGTGCTAGAAATGGACAGGGGGGAACCGGGGAGCTGTTTTTT.

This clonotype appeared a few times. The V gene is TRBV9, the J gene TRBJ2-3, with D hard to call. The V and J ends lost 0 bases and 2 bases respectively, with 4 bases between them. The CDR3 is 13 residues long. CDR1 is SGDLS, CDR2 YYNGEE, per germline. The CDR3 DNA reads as TGTGCCAGCAGCGTAGGAGACACAGATACGCAGTATTTT. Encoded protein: CASSVGDTDTQYF.

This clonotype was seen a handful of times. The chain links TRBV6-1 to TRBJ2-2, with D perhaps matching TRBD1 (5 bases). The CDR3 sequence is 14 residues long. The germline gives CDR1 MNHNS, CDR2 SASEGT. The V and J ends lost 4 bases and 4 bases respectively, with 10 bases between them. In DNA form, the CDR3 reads TGTGCCAGCAGTGCGGACAAGGCCACCGGGGAGCTGTTTTTT. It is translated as CASSADKATGELFF.

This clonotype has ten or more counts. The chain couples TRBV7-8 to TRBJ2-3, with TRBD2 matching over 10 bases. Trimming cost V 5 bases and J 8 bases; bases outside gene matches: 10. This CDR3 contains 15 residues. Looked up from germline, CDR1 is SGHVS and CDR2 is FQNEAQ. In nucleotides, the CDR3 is TGTGCCAGCAGCCCCGGACTAGCGGTTCGGGCTACGCAGTATTTT. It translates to CASSPGLAVRATQYF.

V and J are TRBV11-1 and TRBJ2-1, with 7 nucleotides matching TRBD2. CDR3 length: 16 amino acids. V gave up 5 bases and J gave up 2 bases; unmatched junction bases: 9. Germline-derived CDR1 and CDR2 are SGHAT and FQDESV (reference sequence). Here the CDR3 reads CASSPRRGRAYNEQFF. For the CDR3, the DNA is TGTGCCAGCAGCCCCAGGCGGGGGAGGGCCTACAATGAGCAGTTCTTC.